This T cell receptor (beta chain) appears in the sequencing data of a study of response to subunit inactivated influenza vaccine (dated by TCRdb to 2017 to 2018). Looking at the study overall: Deep quantitative profiling of the T cell receptor repertoire was used in the study to follow responses to a trivalent subunit inactivated influenza vaccine.

Turning to this clonotype: What this receptor recognizes is not known. Base qualities are not at hand, and no much larger clone is one base apart.

Between the V and J ends, shortened by 5 bases and 10 bases respectively, the junction contains 15 bases. Including cysteine and phenylalanine, the CDR3 has 14 amino acids. The kept DNA is CDR3 alone, 42 bases in frame from the first base. From the germline V gene, CDR1 is SGHTA and CDR2 is FQGNSA. Library creation used RT-PCR. The listed sequencing device is Illumina HiSeq 2500. TCRdb ran its own pipeline on the public reads, namely fastp trimming at Q25 and MiXCR clone calling, and kept in-frame beta chains. Every distinct CDR3 protein forms one entry, paired with its most common genes and DNA. This sample has around 530,000 distinct CDR3 sequences in its table, and approximately 17% of those were observed once. Approximately 3% of the sample rests with the top ten. Points the paper makes about the study in general: According to the authors, only a limited number of new T cells may be recruited by each seasonal influenza vaccination.

The TCR originated in a man between 50 and 70 years old who received an inactivated influenza vaccine. Donor details come from another sample of the same person, matched by shared clones. The source was CD4+ T cells sorted from PBMCs, collected about 23 months after vaccination. The rearranged segments are TRBV7-2 and TRBJ1-6; too little of a D gene remains to name it. Read as DNA, the sequence is TGTGCCAGCAGCCCAGCGGTTTGGGGATCACCCCTCCACTTT. This sequence encodes CASSPAVWGSPLHF. The full variable domain, with segments outside the CDR3 supplied by the reference TRBV7-2 and TRBJ1-6 proteins, appears as GAGVSQSPSNKVTEKGKDVELRCDPISGHTALYWYRQSLGQGLEFLIYFQGNSAPDKSGLPSDRFSAERTGGSVSTLTIQRTQQEDSAVYLCASSPAVWGSPLHFGNGTRLTVT.